Shown below are 20 T cell receptor beta chains from a single sample sequenced in a study of identical twins. One entry per CDR3 protein, called by TCRdb with MiXCR from the 5' RACE reads. The table has 200,000 to 300,000 distinct CDR3 sequences, 9.5% to 15% seen once. These same records also appear under a second study, on yellow fever vaccine responses in identical twins.

Sequences were obtained from memory (CD45RO+) T cells sorted from blood. Every receptor here comes from a woman between 18 and 29 years old in good health.

The sample holds a few counts of this clonotype. This CDR3 reads CATKEGRRGSGANVLTF. The CDR3 coding sequence is TGTGCCACCAAAGAGGGCCGCCGGGGGTCTGGGGCCAACGTCCTGACTTTC. This rearrangement joins TRBV2 to TRBJ2-6, with D possibly being TRBD2 (6 bases). Between the trimmed V and J ends, which lost 10 bases and 1 base, there was a span of 20 bases. Germline loops: CDR1 SNHLY, CDR2 FYNNEI. There are 17 residues in the CDR3.

In its sample, this clonotype was seen many times. This chain links TRBV5-6 with TRBJ2-7, with 7 bases that match TRBD2. Losses at the gene ends were 7 bases for V and 2 bases for J; bases not matched to a gene: 12. The germline CDR1 and CDR2 sequences are SGHDT and YYEEEE. CDR3 length equals 15 residues. The CDR3 region is CASARLTSPTYEQYF. CDR3 nucleotide sequence: TGTGCCAGCGCACGCCTGACTAGCCCCACCTACGAGCAGTACTTC.

This clonotype was observed many times. The chain combines TRBV7-9 with TRBJ2-1; 12 bases fit TRBD2. J gave up 6 bases and V 0 bases, and 3 bases lay outside the gene matches. The CDR3 has 16 residues. Germline lookup yields CDR1 SEHNR and CDR2 FQNEAQ (reference sequence). The DNA of the CDR3 is TGTGCCAGCAGCTTAGCTCTAGCGGGAGGGTTCAATGAGCAGTTCTTC. This codes for CASSLALAGGFNEQFF.

This clonotype was observed a few times. The CDR3 DNA reads TGTGCCAGCAGTTTAGGGCAGGTTAGTCGGGAGCAGTACTTC. Translating it yields CASSLGQVSREQYF. The chain couples TRBV28 to TRBJ2-7; unclear D gene. The CDR3 is made up of 14 amino acids. V lost 2 bases and J lost 7, with 15 bases in between. Germline V CDR1 and CDR2: MDHEN, SYDVKM. The variable domain in full, with the rest retrieved from reference TRBV28 and TRBJ2-7, is DVKVTQSSRYLVKRTGEKVFLECVQDMDHENMFWYRQDPGLGLRLIYFSYDVKMKEKGDIPEGYSVSREKKERFSLILESASTNQTSMYLCASSLGQVSREQYFGPGTRLTVT.

In its sample, this clonotype was seen many times. The rearrangement joins TRBV5-6 to TRBJ2-7; 12 bases line up with TRBD2. CDR1 and CDR2 (germline): SGHDT, YYEEEE. The V gene end was trimmed by 3 bases and the J gene end by 3 bases; junction bases not matched to a gene: 7. This CDR3 spans 16 amino acids. CDR3 in amino acids: CASSSTTSGGYYEQYF. The CDR3 DNA sequence: TGTGCCAGCAGCTCTACAACTAGCGGGGGGTACTACGAGCAGTACTTC.

The V gene is TRBV2, the J gene TRBJ2-7; D is possibly TRBD1 or TRBD2 (6 bases each). Germline CDR1 reads SNHLY; CDR2 reads FYNNEI. The CDR3 runs to 12 residues. V was cut by 5 bases and J by 5 bases, with 10 bases left in between. CDR3 in DNA: TGTGCCAGCAGTCGGAGGGGGGACGAGCAGTACTTC. Its translation: CASSRRGDEQYF. Using reference TRBV2 and TRBJ2-7 for the parts outside the CDR3, the full variable domain is EPEVTQTPSHQVTQMGQEVILRCVPISNHLYFYWYRQILGQKVEFLVSFYNNEISEKSEIFDDQFSVERPDGSNFTLKIRSTKLEDSAMYFCASSRRGDEQYFGPGTRLTVT.

J is TRBJ1-1 and V is TRBV5-5, with D tentatively TRBD1 (5 bases). There are 16 residues in the CDR3. V shed 3 bases and J shed 0 bases, with 15 bases lying between them. Germline V gene lookup returns CDR1 SGHKS and CDR2 YYEKEE (reference sequence). The CDR3 region has the DNA TGTGCCAGCAGCTCAGGGCCACCGGGGATGAACACTGAAGCTTTCTTT. Protein sequence: CASSSGPPGMNTEAFF.

This chain joins TRBV7-2 and TRBJ2-3, with 9 bases that match TRBD2. V dropped 2 bases and J dropped 4; count of bases not matched to a gene: 10. The germline V gene encodes CDR1 SGHTA and CDR2 FQGNSA. The CDR3 is made up of 17 amino acids. The CDR3 loop reads CASSLIGGRGSADTQYF. CDR3 bases: TGTGCCAGCAGCTTAATAGGCGGGAGGGGGTCAGCAGATACGCAGTATTTT.

This clonotype was picked up many times. The chain combines TRBV29-1 with TRBJ1-2; the match to TRBD1 covers 7 bases. The CDR3 is 11 amino acids. Trimming removed 6 bases from V and 7 bases from J; junction bases left unmatched: 5. Germline V CDR1 and CDR2: SQVTM, ANQGSEA. The CDR3, as DNA: TGCAGCGTGGGACAGCCGGGTGGCTACACCTTC. Its translation: CSVGQPGGYTF.

This clonotype has more than one count but fewer than ten. The chain joins TRBV20-1 to TRBJ1-5; tentatively, D is TRBD1 (6 bases). Germline V CDR1 and CDR2: DFQATT, SNEGSKA (reference sequence). V lost 5 bases, J lost 6 bases, and 11 bases lay in between. This CDR3 region has 12 residues. The DNA for the CDR3 is TGCAGTGCTGGGGGGGGCCCTCAGCCCCAGCATTTT. Encoded protein: CSAGGGPQPQHF.

In this sample, this clonotype turned up a few times. The chain joins TRBV7-2 to TRBJ2-2; D unresolved. Germline lookup yields CDR1 SGHTA and CDR2 FQGNSA. V lost 2 bases, J lost 7 bases, and 11 bases lay in between. CDR3 length: 14 residues. The CDR3 DNA is TGTGCCAGCAGCTTAATTCGCCCAGGCGGGGAGCTGTTTTTT. This translates into CASSLIRPGGELFF.

This clonotype was seen only a few times. V gene TRBV6-1 combines with J gene TRBJ2-3; TRBD2 matches 8 bases. Trimming took 5 bases from V and 4 from J; bases not matched to a gene: 5. Germline CDR1 and CDR2: MNHNS and SASEGT. This CDR3 has 14 residues. CDR3 protein: CASSSSGEADTQYF. CDR3 DNA: TGTGCCAGCAGTAGTAGCGGGGAAGCAGATACGCAGTATTTT.

Many counts were recorded for this clonotype. This chain connects TRBV20-1 to TRBJ1-5; D perhaps matches TRBD1 (6 bases). V shed 0 bases and J shed 3 bases, with 18 bases lying between them. This CDR3 is built from 17 residues. CDR1 is DFQATT, CDR2 SNEGSKA, per germline (reference sequence). In nucleotides, the CDR3 is TGCAGTGCTAGAGATTATCTGGGGGGCAGGCTCAATCAGCCCCAGCATTTT. This codes for CSARDYLGGRLNQPQHF.

The sample holds many counts of this clonotype. The CDR3 is CASSPTSRIPGQGAGNEQFF. CDR3 bases: TGTGCCAGCAGCCCGACCTCGAGAATTCCGGGACAGGGGGCGGGCAATGAGCAGTTCTTC. The chain carries TRBV11-2 and TRBJ2-1; 12 positions agree with TRBD1. Germline V gene data show CDR1 as SGHAT and CDR2 as FQNNGV. J lost 6 bases, V lost 5 bases, and 20 bases had no gene match. This CDR3 contains 20 residues.

A few counts support this clonotype. The rearrangement joins TRBV6-6 to TRBJ2-7; 7 nucleotides line up with TRBD1. The germline V gene encodes CDR1 MNHNY and CDR2 SVGAGI (reference sequence). The CDR3 is 13 residues long. The V gene end was trimmed by 5 bases and the J gene end by 7 bases; junction bases not matched to a gene: 8. The CDR3 spells CASSGDRAREQYF. CDR3 sequence (DNA): TGTGCCAGCAGTGGCGACAGGGCGAGGGAGCAGTACTTC.

The chain links TRBV6-1 to TRBJ2-2; 7 bases line up with TRBD1. Per the germline V gene, CDR1 is MNHNS and CDR2 is SASEGT. With 7 bases clipped from V and 6 bases from J, the junction kept 14 bases outside the gene matches. There are 16 residues in the CDR3. CDR3 region: CASKIRGRPDAGELFF. In DNA, the CDR3 is TGTGCCAGCAAAATAAGGGGGCGGCCAGATGCCGGGGAGCTGTTTTTT.

The gene calls are TRBV11-3 and TRBJ2-1, with D hard to call. Germline V gives CDR1 SGHNT, CDR2 YENEEA. This CDR3 comprises 14 residues. Trimming stripped 1 base from V and 5 bases from J, with 9 bases between. The CDR3 DNA is TGTGCCAGCAGCTTAGGGGCGGCAAACAATGAGCAGTTCTTC. Protein sequence: CASSLGAANNEQFF.

This clonotype showed up just a few times. The rearrangement links TRBV18 to TRBJ2-7, with TRBD2 matching over 8 bases. Trimming took 6 bases from V and 5 from J; bases not matched to a gene: 12. The germline V gene encodes CDR1 KGHSH and CDR2 LQKENI. This CDR3 region has 15 residues. CDR3 DNA sequence: TGTGCCAGCTCCCCGTCGTCGGGGGGGCCACACGAGCAGTACTTC. It codes for CASSPSSGGPHEQYF. Using reference TRBV18 and TRBJ2-7 for the parts outside the CDR3, the full variable domain is NAGVMQNPRHLVRRRGQEARLRCSPMKGHSHVYWYRQLPEEGLKFMVYLQKENIIDESGMPKERFSAEFPKEGPSILRIQQVVRGDSAAYFCASSPSSGGPHEQYFGPGTRLTVT.

V is TRBV20-1 and J is TRBJ2-1; TRBD2 agrees at 13 bases. The CDR3 sequence is 13 residues long. V lost 6 bases and J lost 6; bases outside the gene matches: 2. CDR1 is DFQATT, CDR2 SNEGSKA, per germline (reference sequence). The CDR3 spells CSAGTSGANEQFF. The DNA of the CDR3 is TGCAGTGCAGGGACTAGCGGGGCCAATGAGCAGTTCTTC.

This clonotype was observed a handful of times. The CDR3 protein is CASSIGLAGGPGEQFF. CDR3 coding DNA: TGTGCCAGCAGTATAGGACTAGCGGGAGGGCCGGGTGAGCAGTTCTTC. V usage is TRBV6-2 or TRBV6-3 and J usage is TRBJ2-1; the match to TRBD2 covers 15 bases. The CDR3 runs 16 residues. After removal of 5 bases from V and 9 bases from J, the junction contained 8 bases not matched to a gene. CDR1 is MNHEY, CDR2 SVGEGT, per germline.